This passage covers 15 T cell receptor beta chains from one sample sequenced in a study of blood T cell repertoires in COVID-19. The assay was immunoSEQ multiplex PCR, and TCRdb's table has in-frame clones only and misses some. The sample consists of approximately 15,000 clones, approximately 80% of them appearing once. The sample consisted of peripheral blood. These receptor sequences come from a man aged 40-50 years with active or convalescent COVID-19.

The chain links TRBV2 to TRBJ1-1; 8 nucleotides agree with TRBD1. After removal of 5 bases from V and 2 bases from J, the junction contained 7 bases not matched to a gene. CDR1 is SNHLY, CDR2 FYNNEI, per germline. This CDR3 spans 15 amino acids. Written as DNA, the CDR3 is TGTGCCAGCAGTACGCAACAGGGGGATAACACTGAAGCTTTCTTT. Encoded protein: CASSTQQGDNTEAFF.

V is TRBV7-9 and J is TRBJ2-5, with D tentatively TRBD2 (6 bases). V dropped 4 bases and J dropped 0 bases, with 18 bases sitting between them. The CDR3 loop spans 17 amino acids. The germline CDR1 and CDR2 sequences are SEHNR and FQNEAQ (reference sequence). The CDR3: CASSSSTLGRYQETQYF. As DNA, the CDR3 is TGTGCCAGCAGCTCTAGTACATTGGGGAGGTACCAAGAGACCCAGTACTTC.

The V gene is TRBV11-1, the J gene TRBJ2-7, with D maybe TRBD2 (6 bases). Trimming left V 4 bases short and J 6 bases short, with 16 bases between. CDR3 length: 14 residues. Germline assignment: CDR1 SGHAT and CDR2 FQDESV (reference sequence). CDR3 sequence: CASSSGTPGLEQYF. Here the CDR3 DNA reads TGTGCCAGCAGCTCAGGGACTCCAGGCCTCGAGCAGTACTTC.

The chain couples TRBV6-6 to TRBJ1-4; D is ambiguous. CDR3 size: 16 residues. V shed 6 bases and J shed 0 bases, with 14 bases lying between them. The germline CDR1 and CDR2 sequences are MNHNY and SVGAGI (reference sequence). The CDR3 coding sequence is TGTGCCAGCAGCCGCCCGGGAGCCGCAACTAATGAAAAACTGTTTTTT. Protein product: CASSRPGAATNEKLFF.

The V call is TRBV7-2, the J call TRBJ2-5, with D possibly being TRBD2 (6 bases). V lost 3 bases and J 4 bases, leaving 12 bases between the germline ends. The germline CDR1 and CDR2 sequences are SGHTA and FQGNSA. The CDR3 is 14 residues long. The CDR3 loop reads CASSFGGSIETQYF. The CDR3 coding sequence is TGTGCCAGCAGCTTTGGAGGGAGTATAGAGACCCAGTACTTC.

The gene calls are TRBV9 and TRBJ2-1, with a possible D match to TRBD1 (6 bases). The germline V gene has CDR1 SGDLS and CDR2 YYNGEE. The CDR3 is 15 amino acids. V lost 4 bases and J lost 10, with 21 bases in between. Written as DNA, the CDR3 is TGTGCCAGCAGCCCCCACCGGGACACCACCGGGGAGCAGTTCTTC. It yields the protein CASSPHRDTTGEQFF.

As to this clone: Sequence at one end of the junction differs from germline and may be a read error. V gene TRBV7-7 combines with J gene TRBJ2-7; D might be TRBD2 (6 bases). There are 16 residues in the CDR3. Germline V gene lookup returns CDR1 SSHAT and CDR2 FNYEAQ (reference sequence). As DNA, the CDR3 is TGTGCTAGCAGCTTAGGCCCCACAGGAGGGTCCTACGAGCAGTACTTC. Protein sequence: CASSLGPTGGSYEQYF. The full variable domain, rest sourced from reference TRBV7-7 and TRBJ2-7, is GAGVSQSPRYKVTKRGQDVTLRCDPISSHATLYWYQQALGQGPEFLTYFNYEAQPDKSGLPSDRFSAERPEGSISTLTIQRTEQRDSAMYRCASSLGPTGGSYEQYFGPGTRLTVT.

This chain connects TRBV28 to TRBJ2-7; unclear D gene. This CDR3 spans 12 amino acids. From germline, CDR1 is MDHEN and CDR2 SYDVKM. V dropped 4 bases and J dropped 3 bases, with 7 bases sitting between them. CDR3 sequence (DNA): TGTGCCAGCAGTTCACTGAACTACGAGCAGTACTTC. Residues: CASSSLNYEQYF. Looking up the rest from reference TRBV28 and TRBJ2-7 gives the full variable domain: DVKVTQSSRYLVKRTGEKVFLECVQDMDHENMFWYRQDPGLGLRLIYFSYDVKMKEKGDIPEGYSVSREKKERFSLILESASTNQTSMYLCASSSLNYEQYFGPGTRLTVT.

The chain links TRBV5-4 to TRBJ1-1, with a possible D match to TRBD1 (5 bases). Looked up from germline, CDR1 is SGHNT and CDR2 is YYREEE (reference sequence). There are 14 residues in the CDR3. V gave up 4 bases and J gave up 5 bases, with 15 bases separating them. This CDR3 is CASSPDGGGTEAFF. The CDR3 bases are TGTGCCAGCAGCCCCGACGGCGGGGGGACTGAAGCTTTCTTT.

CDR3 bases: TGTGCCAGCAGCTTAGGGGCAGGGGAACCTTACGAGCAGTACTTC. Its translation: CASSLGAGEPYEQYF. The J gene is TRBJ2-7, the V gene TRBV7-2; D may be TRBD1 (6 bases). Trimming stripped 1 base from V and 4 bases from J, with 14 bases between. The CDR3 has 15 residues. Germline V gene sequence: CDR1 SGHTA, CDR2 FQGNSA.

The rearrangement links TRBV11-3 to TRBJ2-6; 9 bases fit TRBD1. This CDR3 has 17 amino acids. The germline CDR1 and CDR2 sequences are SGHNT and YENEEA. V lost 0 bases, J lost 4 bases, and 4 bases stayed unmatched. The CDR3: CASSLDRQGVGANVLTF. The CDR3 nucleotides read TGTGCCAGCAGCTTAGACCGACAGGGGGTCGGGGCCAACGTCCTGACTTTC.

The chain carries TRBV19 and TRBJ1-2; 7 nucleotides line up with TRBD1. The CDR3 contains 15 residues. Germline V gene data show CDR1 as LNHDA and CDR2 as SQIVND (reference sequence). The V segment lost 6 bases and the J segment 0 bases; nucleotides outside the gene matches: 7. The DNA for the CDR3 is TGTGCCAGTAGCGCATGGGACAGAGCTAACTATGGCTACACCTTC. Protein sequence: CASSAWDRANYGYTF.

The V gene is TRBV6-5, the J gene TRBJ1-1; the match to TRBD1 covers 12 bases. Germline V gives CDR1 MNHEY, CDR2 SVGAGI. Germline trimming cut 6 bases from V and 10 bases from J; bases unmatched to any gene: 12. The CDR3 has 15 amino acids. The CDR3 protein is CASRKPGTGGAGAFF. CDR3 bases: TGTGCCAGCAGAAAGCCCGGGACAGGGGGCGCAGGAGCTTTCTTT.

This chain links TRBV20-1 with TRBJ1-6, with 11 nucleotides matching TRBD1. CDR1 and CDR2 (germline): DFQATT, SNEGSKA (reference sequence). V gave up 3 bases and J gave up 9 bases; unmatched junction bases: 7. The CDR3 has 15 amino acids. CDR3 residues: CSASGQGASGSPLHF. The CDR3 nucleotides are TGCAGTGCTAGTGGACAGGGGGCCAGTGGTTCACCCCTCCACTTT.

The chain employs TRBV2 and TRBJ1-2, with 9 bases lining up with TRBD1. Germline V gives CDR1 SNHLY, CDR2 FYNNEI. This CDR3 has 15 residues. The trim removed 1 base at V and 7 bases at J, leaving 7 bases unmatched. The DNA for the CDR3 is TGTGCCAGCAGTGAAGAGGGACAGGGAAGCGCTGGCTACACCTTC. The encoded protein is CASSEEGQGSAGYTF.